The present T cell receptor (beta chain) was sequenced within a study of regulatory T cells in long-lasting Graves disease. The CDR3 spans 13 residues. V dropped 1 base and J dropped 7 bases, with 11 bases sitting between them. The germline gives CDR1 MGHRA, CDR2 YSYEKL. This sample's time point: newly diagnosed GD, antithyroid drugs for less than 3 months. RNA from PBMCs was the source of the TCR library. The EDTA tubes were filled with 7 to 9.5 milliliters of drawn peripheral blood. Building the TCR beta libraries relied on iRepertoire HTBI primers, and CDR3 regions underwent Arm-PCR. MiXCR, run by TCRdb on the multiplex PCR reads, gives a single entry per CDR3 protein. The data show about 470,000 distinct CDR3 sequences, about 15% seen once. These data also featured in a second study, about T cells in Graves' hyperthyroidism and ophthalmopathy. That study reports: Clinical symptoms, serum thyroxine and TRAb, thyroid ultrasound and orbital computed tomography were used for the diagnoses.

Source: peripheral blood mononuclear cells (PBMCs), taken at new diagnosis, from a patient treated with antithyroid drugs. This TCR was sampled from a woman aged 25 to 39 with Graves disease. The chain employs TRBV4-1 and TRBJ2-7; D is uncertain. CDR3 nucleotide sequence: TGCGCCAGCAGCCAAGTGAGGACGGAGGAGCAGTACTTC. This codes for CASSQVRTEEQYF.